These 20 T cell receptor beta chains were sequenced from one sample in a study of blood T cell repertoires in COVID-19. Sequencing was performed with immunoSEQ multiplex PCR; in TCRdb, only in-frame clones are kept and a portion is missing. There are approximately 170,000 clones in the sample; 88% occur only once, and roughly 10% lies in the top ten. Specimen: PBMCs or T cells enriched from blood (not recorded which). The receptors stem from a young woman who had recovered from COVID-19.

This chain joins TRBV3-1 (or the pseudogene TRBV3-2) and TRBJ1-2; TRBD1 agrees at 7 bases. The CDR3 spans 14 residues. The V gene's germline CDR1 is LGHDT and CDR2 YNNKEL (reference sequence). V shed 6 bases, J shed 4 bases, and the junction held 8 bases outside the gene matches. Here the CDR3 reads CASSSDRDSYGYTF. The DNA of the CDR3 is TGTGCCAGCAGTTCTGACCGGGACAGCTATGGCTACACCTTC.

This CDR3 is CASSLGGGQGRGETQYF. The CDR3 DNA reads TGTGCCAGCAGCTTGGGGGGCGGGCAGGGGCGTGGAGAGACCCAGTACTTC. The chain has TRBV5-4 and TRBJ2-5, with D tentatively TRBD1 (6 bases). Between the trimmed V and J ends, which lost 0 bases and 4 bases, there was a span of 19 bases. The CDR3 totals 17 residues. Germline CDR1 reads SGHNT; CDR2 reads YYREEE (reference sequence).

V gene TRBV10-3 combines with J gene TRBJ1-4, with no clear D. CDR3 size: 13 residues. Deletions cut 4 bases from V and 7 bases from J, with 10 bases between. CDR1 and CDR2 (germline): ENHRY, SYGVKD. The CDR3 DNA reads TGTGCCATCAGTGTTTCTGGGAGTGAAAAACTGTTTTTT. Residues: CAISVSGSEKLFF.

The CDR3 is CASTPFRASYEQYF. The CDR3 DNA reads as TGTGCCAGCACCCCATTCAGGGCCTCCTACGAGCAGTACTTC. The chain is built from TRBV11-2 and TRBJ2-7; D is perhaps TRBD1 (5 bases). The CDR3 spans 14 residues. Germline values: CDR1 SGHAT, CDR2 FQNNGV. V was trimmed by 7 bases and J by 0 bases, leaving 13 bases between them.

The rearrangement uses TRBV2 and TRBJ2-1, with 7 bases fitting TRBD1. V shed 4 bases, J shed 0 bases, and the junction held 3 bases outside the gene matches. CDR3 length equals 15 residues. Germline CDR1 and CDR2: SNHLY and FYNNEI. CDR3 DNA sequence: TGTGCCAGCAGTGGGACAGGTAGCTCCTACAATGAGCAGTTCTTC. Protein product: CASSGTGSSYNEQFF.

This clone came up once. The chain uses TRBV5-1 and TRBJ2-7; 9 nucleotides line up with TRBD1. Germline values: CDR1 SGHRS, CDR2 YFSETQ. The CDR3 is made up of 15 amino acids. After removal of 1 base from V and 5 bases from J, the junction contained 7 bases not matched to a gene. CDR3 nucleotides: TGCGCCAGCAGCTTGACGGGACAGGGCCTCCACGAGCAGTACTTC. This codes for CASSLTGQGLHEQYF.

The genes are TRBV29-1 and TRBJ1-2; the D is unclear. CDR1 SQVTM and CDR2 ANQGSEA come from the germline V gene. This CDR3 has 11 amino acids. As DNA, the CDR3 is TGCAGTTCTGGAGACGTTCCTGGCTACACCTTC. Its protein is CSSGDVPGYTF.

This chain uses TRBV2 with TRBJ2-1, with 9 bases identical to TRBD2. Germline assignment: CDR1 SNHLY and CDR2 FYNNEI. This CDR3 has 15 residues. J gave up 2 bases and V 4 bases, and 3 bases lay outside the gene matches. This chain's CDR3 is CASSGSGGPYNEQFF. The CDR3 nucleotides read TGTGCCAGCAGTGGGAGCGGGGGGCCCTACAATGAGCAGTTCTTC. Together with reference TRBV2 and TRBJ2-1, the CDR3 gives the full variable domain: EPEVTQTPSHQVTQMGQEVILRCVPISNHLYFYWYRQILGQKVEFLVSFYNNEISEKSEIFDDQFSVERPDGSNFTLKIRSTKLEDSAMYFCASSGSGGPYNEQFFGPGTRLTVL.

The genes are TRBV28 and TRBJ2-2; TRBD2 aligns across 10 bases. V dropped 8 bases and J dropped 0; count of bases not matched to a gene: 12. The CDR3 loop spans 18 amino acids. Germline CDR1 reads MDHEN; CDR2 reads SYDVKM. The CDR3 DNA is TGTGCCAGCGGGACTAGCGTGGAGCCCCTAGCGAACACCGGGGAGCTGTTTTTT. Translating gives CASGTSVEPLANTGELFF.

This chain links TRBV24-1 with TRBJ2-3; 16 nucleotides agree with TRBD2. The germline CDR1 and CDR2 sequences are KGHDR and SFDVKD. The ends lost 4 bases at V and 6 bases at J; junction bases unmatched: 3. This CDR3 is built from 16 residues. CDR3 coding DNA: TGTGCCACCAGTGACCCGGGACTAGCGGGAGGGGATACGCAGTATTTT. Protein sequence: CATSDPGLAGGDTQYF.

The genes are TRBV7-9 and TRBJ1-1, with 10 bases lining up with TRBD1. V lost 4 bases, J lost 8 bases, and 1 base stayed unmatched. In germline, CDR1 is SEHNR, CDR2 FQNEAQ (reference sequence). The CDR3 totals 12 residues. The CDR3 nucleotides are TGTGCCAGCAGCTGGACAGGGGGGGAAGCTTTCTTT. Amino acids: CASSWTGGEAFF.

The chain employs TRBV5-6 and TRBJ1-4, with D possibly matching TRBD1 (6 bases). The CDR3 totals 18 residues. V lost 4 bases to trimming and J lost 2 bases, with 21 bases between them. Germline V lookup: CDR1 SGHDT, CDR2 YYEEEE. The CDR3: CASSLPRDIHGTNEKLFF. The CDR3, as DNA: TGTGCCAGCAGCCTGCCCCGGGACATCCACGGCACTAATGAAAAACTGTTTTTT.

The chain combines TRBV19 with TRBJ1-1; 10 nucleotides line up with TRBD1. Trimming removed 1 base from V and 5 bases from J; junction bases left unmatched: 4. Germline V gene lookup returns CDR1 LNHDA and CDR2 SQIVND (reference sequence). The CDR3 totals 15 residues. DNA for the CDR3: TGTGCCAGTAGTATAGTAGGGACAGGGGTAACTGAAGCTTTCTTT. This encodes CASSIVGTGVTEAFF.

The rearrangement joins TRBV29-1 to TRBJ2-3, with D uncertain. CDR3 length: 14 residues. Per germline, CDR1 SQVTM and CDR2 ANQGSEA. Between the trimmed V and J ends, which lost 0 bases and 14 bases, there was a span of 21 bases. DNA of the CDR3: TGCAGCGTTGAAGACCTATATATTTCTGAAAGTGGGTATTTT. It specifies CSVEDLYISESGYF.

The V call is TRBV28, the J call TRBJ1-2, with 10 bases matching TRBD1. Germline V gene lookup returns CDR1 MDHEN and CDR2 SYDVKM. V lost 5 bases to trimming and J lost 6 bases; unmatched junction nucleotides: 3. This CDR3 has 13 residues. The CDR3 spells CASSPGTGDGYTF. CDR3 bases: TGTGCCAGCAGTCCCGGGACAGGGGATGGCTACACCTTC.

V is TRBV20-1 and J is TRBJ2-2; TRBD1 matches 9 bases. CDR1 and CDR2 from the germline V gene are DFQATT and SNEGSKA (reference sequence). The CDR3 is 14 amino acids. The ends lost 3 bases at V and 6 bases at J; junction bases unmatched: 5. In DNA, the CDR3 is TGCAGTGCTAGTGGGGACAGGGAGGCCGGGGAGCTGTTTTTT. Protein: CSASGDREAGELFF.

The chain joins TRBV3-1 (or the pseudogene TRBV3-2) to TRBJ2-7, with D possibly matching TRBD1 (5 bases). There are 11 residues in the CDR3. Trimming stripped 8 bases from V and 3 bases from J, with 8 bases between. The V gene's germline CDR1 is LGHDT and CDR2 YNNKEL (reference sequence). CDR3 amino acids: CASGRVYEQYF. The CDR3 DNA reads TGTGCCAGCGGCAGGGTCTACGAGCAGTACTTC.

This chain connects TRBV4-1 to TRBJ2-2, with D perhaps matching TRBD1 (6 bases). V shed 0 bases and J shed 5 bases, with 13 bases lying between them. This CDR3 comprises 16 residues. Germline loops: CDR1 MGHRA, CDR2 YSYEKL. The CDR3 sequence: CASSQEPVRGTGELFF. The CDR3, as DNA: TGCGCCAGCAGCCAAGAGCCTGTGAGGGGGACCGGGGAGCTGTTTTTT.

This clone was picked up one time. V and J are TRBV20-1 and TRBJ2-1; 9 nucleotides match TRBD1. Germline assignment: CDR1 DFQATT and CDR2 SNEGSKA (reference sequence). The CDR3 contains 16 residues. J lost 9 bases, V lost 3 bases, and 15 bases had no gene match. The chain's CDR3 is CSASPLGTGTLGEQFF. CDR3 nucleotide sequence: TGCAGTGCTAGTCCTTTAGGGACAGGGACCTTGGGTGAGCAGTTCTTC.

The V and J genes are TRBV6-5 and TRBJ1-1, with D possibly TRBD1 on 6 matching bases. The CDR3 sequence is 11 residues long. The ends were cut back, 2 bases at V and 12 bases at J, with 10 bases in the middle. Germline CDR1 reads MNHEY; CDR2 reads SVGAGI. DNA for the CDR3: TGTGCCAGCAGTTACGCGGGGGCAACTTTCTTT. It specifies CASSYAGATFF.